One sample yielded the 20 T cell receptor beta chains listed below, sequenced in a study of graft-versus-host responses after intestinal transplantation. Data came from immunoSEQ multiplex PCR; TCRdb stores just in-frame clones and leaves some out. The sample records 55,000 to 70,000 clones, approximately 89% being singletons. The sequencing used PBMCs, collected approximately 120 days after intestinal transplantation. The receptors here all came from a human patient who received an intestinal transplant, so some T cells may come from the graft donor.

The CDR3 DNA follows: TGTGCCAGCAGTTGGACGGACTCTGGAAACACCATATATTTT. Protein: CASSWTDSGNTIYF. The chain carries TRBV7-9 and TRBJ1-3; D is undetermined. This CDR3 has 14 amino acids. V was cut by 6 bases and J by 0 bases, with 9 bases left in between. Looked up from germline, CDR1 is SEHNR and CDR2 is FQNEAQ (reference sequence).

As DNA, the CDR3 is TGTGCCAGTAGCATGGGAGGGGCTGCCTACGAGCAGTACTTC. Amino acids: CASSMGGAAYEQYF. The gene calls are TRBV19 and TRBJ2-7, with 7 bases identical to TRBD2. After removal of 6 bases from V and 2 bases from J, the junction contained 7 bases not matched to a gene. CDR1 is LNHDA and CDR2 is SQIVND in the germline V gene (reference sequence). The CDR3 is made up of 14 amino acids.

The J gene is TRBJ1-1, the V gene TRBV7-3; D unresolved. Germline CDR1 SGHTA, CDR2 FQGTGA. The CDR3 consists of 13 residues. The V end was cut by 5 bases, the J end by 4 bases, with 11 bases between. The chain's CDR3 is CASSKGRSTEAFF. CDR3 coding DNA: TGTGCCAGCAGCAAGGGAAGGAGCACTGAAGCTTTCTTT.

The chain joins TRBV27 to TRBJ2-3, with D perhaps TRBD1 or TRBD2 (7 bases each). There are 14 residues in the CDR3. Trimming removed 7 bases from V and 4 bases from J, with 15 bases in between. Germline V gene data show CDR1 as MNHEY and CDR2 as SMNVEV (reference sequence). The CDR3 coding sequence is TGTGCCAGCAACGGGGGGACAGTAGCAGATACGCAGTATTTT. It yields the protein CASNGGTVADTQYF.

The V gene is TRBV15, the J gene TRBJ2-7; 7 nucleotides match TRBD1. CDR3 length: 14 residues. With 1 base clipped from V and 2 bases from J, the junction kept 2 bases outside the gene matches. Germline CDR1 and CDR2: LNHNV and YYDKDF (reference sequence). The CDR3 sequence: CATSRGGTAYEQYF. DNA for the CDR3: TGTGCCACCAGCAGAGGAGGGACAGCCTACGAGCAGTACTTC.

The V and J genes are TRBV27 and TRBJ2-7, with 7 bases matching TRBD1. CDR3 length: 12 residues. V trimming: 7 bases; J trimming: 5 bases; junction bases outside the gene matches: 5. The germline V gene encodes CDR1 MNHEY and CDR2 SMNVEV (reference sequence). The CDR3 nucleotides read TGTGCCAGCAAGACAGGGTCTAACGAGCAGTACTTC. This codes for CASKTGSNEQYF.

V gene TRBV10-1 combines with J gene TRBJ1-1; tentatively, D is TRBD1 (6 bases). Trimming took 8 bases from V and 4 from J, leaving 14 bases between them. Germline V gene lookup returns CDR1 WNHNN and CDR2 SYGVQD (reference sequence). This CDR3 spans 13 amino acids. This CDR3 is CASRRGAVTEAFF. As DNA, the CDR3 is TGCGCCAGCCGACGGGGGGCGGTCACTGAAGCTTTCTTT.

The chain employs TRBV5-4 and TRBJ2-7, with 7 nucleotides matching TRBD1. The germline CDR1 and CDR2 sequences are SGHNT and YYREEE (reference sequence). The junction had 11 bases not matched to a gene; V was cut back by 4 bases and J by 7 bases. This CDR3 comprises 14 residues. CDR3 region: CASSLRQGRPEQYF. Here the CDR3 DNA reads TGTGCCAGCAGCCTTAGACAGGGAAGACCGGAGCAGTACTTC.

This clone appeared a single time. The chain employs TRBV16 and TRBJ2-1; D not resolved. The CDR3 covers 13 residues. Germline CDR1 is KGHSY and CDR2 is FQNENV. V lost 0 bases to trimming and J lost 10 bases, with 10 bases between them. The CDR3 is CASSQSGSREQFF. The DNA for the CDR3 is TGTGCCAGCAGCCAATCAGGCTCCCGAGAGCAGTTCTTC.

The genes are TRBV6-5 and TRBJ2-6; D ambiguous. CDR3 length equals 16 residues. Germline assignment: CDR1 MNHEY and CDR2 SVGAGI. V was trimmed by 2 bases and J by 0 bases, leaving 8 bases between them. CDR3 protein: CASSYRSVSGANVLTF. CDR3 nucleotide sequence: TGTGCCAGCAGTTACCGGTCCGTCTCTGGGGCCAACGTCCTGACTTTC.

The chain has TRBV5-1 and TRBJ2-7; D not certain. The CDR3 contains 11 residues. Germline CDR1 is SGHRS and CDR2 is YFSETQ. The germline V and J ends were trimmed by 5 bases and 4 bases, with 7 bases remaining between them. CDR3 in DNA: TGCGCCAGCAGAGGGAATTACGAGCAGTACTTC. As protein: CASRGNYEQYF.

V is TRBV19 and J is TRBJ1-1; D remains unclear. The CDR3 spans 14 residues. The V gene's germline CDR1 is LNHDA and CDR2 SQIVND (reference sequence). The ends were cut back, 5 bases at V and 1 base at J, with 11 bases in the middle. CDR3 region: CASSAPPWNTEAFF. The CDR3 bases are TGTGCCAGTAGTGCCCCCCCATGGAACACTGAAGCTTTCTTT.

The chain employs TRBV2 and TRBJ2-5, with TRBD2 matching over 9 bases. Germline V gene lookup returns CDR1 SNHLY and CDR2 FYNNEI. CDR3 length: 14 residues. J was trimmed by 2 bases and V by 4 bases; bases with no gene match: 2. DNA for the CDR3: TGTGCCAGCAGTGTGCTAGCGGGGCAAGAGACCCAGTACTTC. This codes for CASSVLAGQETQYF. The entire variable domain, with the rest obtained from reference TRBV2 and TRBJ2-5, is as follows: EPEVTQTPSHQVTQMGQEVILRCVPISNHLYFYWYRQILGQKVEFLVSFYNNEISEKSEIFDDQFSVERPDGSNFTLKIRSTKLEDSAMYFCASSVLAGQETQYFGPGTRLLVL.

The chain recombines TRBV9 with TRBJ2-5, with unresolved D. The J call may be in error: the DNA end matches TRBJ2-7 better. The CDR3 runs to 14 residues. Germline assignment: CDR1 SGDLS and CDR2 YYNGEE. CDR3 in amino acids: CASSPRFGSYEQYF. The CDR3, as DNA: TGTGCCAGCAGCCCCCGGTTCGGTTCCTACGAGCAGTACTTC.

This clone was observed a few times. This rearrangement joins TRBV10-3 to TRBJ2-1; 8 bases line up with TRBD1. Trimming removed 2 bases from V and 9 bases from J; junction bases left unmatched: 6. The V gene's germline CDR1 is ENHRY and CDR2 SYGVKD. This CDR3 region has 14 residues. DNA of the CDR3: TGTGCCATCAGTGAGGTTACAGGGGGGAGTGAGCAGTTCTTC. Translating gives CAISEVTGGSEQFF.

The chain uses TRBV2 and TRBJ1-5; 7 bases map to TRBD1. This CDR3 spans 17 amino acids. The J segment lost 3 bases and the V segment lost 7 bases, leaving 15 bases of the junction unmatched. CDR1 and CDR2 (germline): SNHLY, FYNNEI. CDR3 sequence reads: CASNQGGAGVDNQPQHF. CDR3 in DNA: TGTGCCAGCAATCAGGGGGGGGCAGGGGTCGACAATCAGCCCCAGCATTTT. The complete variable domain, with remaining parts taken from reference TRBV2 and TRBJ1-5, reads EPEVTQTPSHQVTQMGQEVILRCVPISNHLYFYWYRQILGQKVEFLVSFYNNEISEKSEIFDDQFSVERPDGSNFTLKIRSTKLEDSAMYFCASNQGGAGVDNQPQHFGDGTRLSIL.

The V call is TRBV30, the J call TRBJ1-3, with D possibly being TRBD1 (5 bases). The germline V and J ends were trimmed by 4 bases and 4 bases, with 8 bases remaining between them. From germline, CDR1 is GTSNPN and CDR2 SVGIG (reference sequence). This CDR3 is 12 amino acids long. The CDR3 region is CAWMTDGNTIYF. CDR3 DNA sequence: TGTGCCTGGATGACAGACGGAAACACCATATATTTT.

A single count supports this clone. V is TRBV7-2 and J is TRBJ2-3; perhaps D is TRBD1 or TRBD2 (6 bases each). The germline CDR1 and CDR2 sequences are SGHTA and FQGNSA. V was clipped by 1 base and J by 7 bases, with 15 bases between them. This CDR3 has 15 residues. This CDR3 is CASSLGGVGGNTQYF. CDR3 DNA sequence: TGTGCCAGCAGCTTAGGGGGGGTAGGGGGTAATACGCAGTATTTT.

The gene calls are TRBV27 and TRBJ2-1; D may be TRBD1 or TRBD2 (6 bases each). Germline V gives CDR1 MNHEY, CDR2 SMNVEV (reference sequence). This CDR3 is built from 15 residues. V lost 2 bases to trimming and J lost 10 bases, with 18 bases between them. CDR3 region: CASSLGIGGRKEQFF. For the CDR3, the DNA is TGTGCCAGCAGTTTAGGGATTGGGGGGCGTAAGGAGCAGTTCTTC.

V is TRBV6-1 and J is TRBJ1-1, with a tentative D call TRBD1 (5 bases). Trimming left V 4 bases short and J 0 bases short, with 9 bases between. Germline CDR1 MNHNS, CDR2 SASEGT. The CDR3 has 14 residues. The CDR3 here is CASSVGTVNTEAFF. CDR3 DNA: TGTGCCAGCAGTGTTGGGACTGTGAACACTGAAGCTTTCTTT.